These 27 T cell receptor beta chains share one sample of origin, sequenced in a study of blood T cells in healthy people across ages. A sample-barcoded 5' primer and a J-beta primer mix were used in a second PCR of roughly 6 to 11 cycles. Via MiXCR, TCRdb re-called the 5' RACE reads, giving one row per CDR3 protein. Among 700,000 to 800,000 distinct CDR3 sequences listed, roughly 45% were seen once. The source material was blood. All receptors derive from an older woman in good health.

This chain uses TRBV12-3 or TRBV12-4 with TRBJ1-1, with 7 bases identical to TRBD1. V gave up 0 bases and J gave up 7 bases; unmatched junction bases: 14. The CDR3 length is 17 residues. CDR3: CASSLAGYRGPGGEAFF. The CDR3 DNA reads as TGTGCCAGCAGTTTAGCGGGATACAGGGGACCCGGCGGTGAAGCTTTCTTT.

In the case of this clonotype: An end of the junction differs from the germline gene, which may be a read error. The DNA of the CDR3 is TGTGCCACCAGTGATTTTGAGGGAGGGCCTGGGCCCTACAATGAGCGGTTCTTC. Translating gives CATSDFEGGPGPYNERFF. The chain links TRBV24-1 to TRBJ2-1, with 7 nucleotides matching TRBD2. This CDR3 contains 18 residues. From germline, CDR1 is KGHDR and CDR2 SFDVKD.

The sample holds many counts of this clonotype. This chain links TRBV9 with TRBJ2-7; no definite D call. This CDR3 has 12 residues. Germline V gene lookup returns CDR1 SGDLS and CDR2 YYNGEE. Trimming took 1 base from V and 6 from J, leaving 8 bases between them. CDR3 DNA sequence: TGTGCCAGCAGCGTACTCCTCTCCGAGCAGTACTTC. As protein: CASSVLLSEQYF.

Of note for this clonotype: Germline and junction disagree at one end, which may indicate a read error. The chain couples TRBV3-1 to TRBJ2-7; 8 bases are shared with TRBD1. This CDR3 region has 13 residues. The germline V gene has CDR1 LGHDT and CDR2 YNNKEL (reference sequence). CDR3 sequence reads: CAGSQEGQGEQYF. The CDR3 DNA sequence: TGTGCCGGCAGCCAAGAAGGACAGGGCGAGCAGTACTTC.

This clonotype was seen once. The CDR3 DNA is TGCAGTGCTGTCCGGGAGGCCATCAATGAGCAGTTCTTC. The encoded protein is CSAVREAINEQFF. This chain uses TRBV20-1 with TRBJ2-1, with 7 bases identical to TRBD2. Trimming at V came to 5 bases and at J to 6 bases, leaving 7 bases not matched to a gene. The CDR3 totals 13 residues. Germline CDR1 reads DFQATT; CDR2 reads SNEGSKA (reference sequence).

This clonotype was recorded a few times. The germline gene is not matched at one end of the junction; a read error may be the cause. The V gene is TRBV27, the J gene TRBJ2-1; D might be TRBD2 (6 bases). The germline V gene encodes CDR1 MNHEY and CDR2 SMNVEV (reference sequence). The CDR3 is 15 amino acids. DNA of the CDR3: TGTGCCAGCAGTTCGACCCGACTCGGCGGGGAGAAGCAGTTCTTT. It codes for CASSSTRLGGEKQFF.

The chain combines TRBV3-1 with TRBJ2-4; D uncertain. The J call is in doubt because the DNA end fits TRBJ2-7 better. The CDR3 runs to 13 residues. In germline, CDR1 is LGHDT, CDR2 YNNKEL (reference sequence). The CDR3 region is CASSQRSYYEQYF. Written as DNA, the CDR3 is TGTGCCAGCAGCCAACGGTCCTACTACGAGCAGTACTTC.

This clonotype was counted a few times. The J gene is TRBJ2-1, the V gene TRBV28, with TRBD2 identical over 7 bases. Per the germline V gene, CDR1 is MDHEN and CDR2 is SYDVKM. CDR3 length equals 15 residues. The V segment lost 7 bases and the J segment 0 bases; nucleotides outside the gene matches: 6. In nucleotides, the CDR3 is TGTGCCAGCATCCTAGCGGTTAGCTCCTACAATGAGCAGTTCTTC. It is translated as CASILAVSSYNEQFF.

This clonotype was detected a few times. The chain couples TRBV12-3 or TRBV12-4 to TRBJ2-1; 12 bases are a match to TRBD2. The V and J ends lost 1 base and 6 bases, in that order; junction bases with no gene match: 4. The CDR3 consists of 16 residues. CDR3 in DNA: TGTGCCAGCAGTTTAGGGACTAGCGGGGTTTCCAATGAGCAGTTCTTC. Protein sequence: CASSLGTSGVSNEQFF.

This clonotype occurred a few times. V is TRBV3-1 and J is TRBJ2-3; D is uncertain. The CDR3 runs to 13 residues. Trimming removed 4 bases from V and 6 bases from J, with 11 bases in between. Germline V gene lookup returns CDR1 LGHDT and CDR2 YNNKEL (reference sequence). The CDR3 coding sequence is TGTGCCAGCAGCCGGCGGAGAATGGATACGCAGTATTTT. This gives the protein CASSRRRMDTQYF.

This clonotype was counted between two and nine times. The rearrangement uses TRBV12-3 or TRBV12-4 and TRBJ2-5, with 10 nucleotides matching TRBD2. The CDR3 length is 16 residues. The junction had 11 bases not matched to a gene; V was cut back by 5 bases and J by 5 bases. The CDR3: CASSARVAGGGETQYF. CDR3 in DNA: TGTGCCAGCAGTGCACGCGTAGCGGGAGGAGGGGAGACCCAGTACTTC.

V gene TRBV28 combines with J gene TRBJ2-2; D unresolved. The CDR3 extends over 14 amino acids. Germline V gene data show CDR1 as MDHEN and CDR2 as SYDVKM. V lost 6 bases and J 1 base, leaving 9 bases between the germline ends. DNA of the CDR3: TGTGCCAGCAGAGTGGCGGAGAACACCGGGGAGCTGTTTTTT. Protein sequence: CASRVAENTGELFF.

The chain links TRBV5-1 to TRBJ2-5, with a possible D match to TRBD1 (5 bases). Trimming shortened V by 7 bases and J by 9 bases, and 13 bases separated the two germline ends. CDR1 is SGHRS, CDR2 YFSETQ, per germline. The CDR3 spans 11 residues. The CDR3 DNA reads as TGCGCCAGCGGCAGGGCGAGTGCCCAGTACTTC. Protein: CASGRASAQYF.

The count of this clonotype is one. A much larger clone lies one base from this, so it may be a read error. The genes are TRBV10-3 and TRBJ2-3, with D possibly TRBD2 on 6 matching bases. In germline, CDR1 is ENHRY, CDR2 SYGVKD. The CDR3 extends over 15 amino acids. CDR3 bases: TGTACCATCAGTGAGTCGCGGGGTAGCACAGATACGCAGTATTTT. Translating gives CTISESRGSTDTQYF.

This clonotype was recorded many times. The CDR3: CASSQDRGKGDTQYF. As DNA, the CDR3 is TGCGCCAGCAGCCAAGATAGAGGTAAAGGAGATACGCAGTATTTT. V and J are TRBV4-3 and TRBJ2-3; D uncertain. Germline lookup yields CDR1 LGHNA and CDR2 YSLEER. The CDR3 contains 15 residues. V gave up 0 bases and J gave up 5 bases, with 12 bases separating them.

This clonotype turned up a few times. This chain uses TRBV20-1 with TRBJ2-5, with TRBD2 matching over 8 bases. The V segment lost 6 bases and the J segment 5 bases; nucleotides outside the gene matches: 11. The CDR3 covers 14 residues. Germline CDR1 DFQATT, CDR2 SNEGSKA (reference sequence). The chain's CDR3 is CSATGLAQGETQYF. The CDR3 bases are TGCAGTGCAACCGGACTAGCCCAGGGGGAGACCCAGTACTTC.

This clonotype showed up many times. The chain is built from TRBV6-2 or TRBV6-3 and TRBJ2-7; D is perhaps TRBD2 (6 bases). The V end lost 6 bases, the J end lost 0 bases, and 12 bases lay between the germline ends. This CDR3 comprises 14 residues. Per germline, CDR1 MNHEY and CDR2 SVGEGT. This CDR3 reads CASSSWTTSYEQYF. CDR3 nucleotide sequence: TGTGCCAGCAGCTCATGGACTACCTCCTACGAGCAGTACTTC.

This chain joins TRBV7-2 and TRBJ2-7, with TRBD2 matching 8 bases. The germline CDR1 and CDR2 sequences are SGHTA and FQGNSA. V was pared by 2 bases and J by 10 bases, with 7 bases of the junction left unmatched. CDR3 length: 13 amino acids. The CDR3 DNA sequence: TGTGCCAGCAGCTTAACTAGCGGAGGGTTCCAGTACTTC. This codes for CASSLTSGGFQYF.

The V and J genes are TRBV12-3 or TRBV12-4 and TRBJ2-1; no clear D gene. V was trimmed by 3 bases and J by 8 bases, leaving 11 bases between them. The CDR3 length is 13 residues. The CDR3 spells CASSFGSDDEQFF. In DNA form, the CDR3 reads TGTGCCAGCAGTTTCGGCTCGGACGATGAGCAGTTCTTC.

The CDR3 here is CSARTASQPQHF. The CDR3 DNA is TGCAGTGCTAGGACAGCTTCCCAGCCCCAGCATTTT. The rearrangement links TRBV20-1 to TRBJ1-5, with D perhaps TRBD1 (5 bases). The germline V and J ends were trimmed by 3 bases and 7 bases, with 10 bases remaining between them. Germline values: CDR1 DFQATT, CDR2 SNEGSKA (reference sequence). The CDR3 runs 12 residues.

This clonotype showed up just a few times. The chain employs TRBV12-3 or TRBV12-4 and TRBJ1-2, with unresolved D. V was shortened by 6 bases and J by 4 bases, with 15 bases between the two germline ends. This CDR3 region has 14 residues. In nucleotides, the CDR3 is TGTGCCAGCAGCTACAGCTCTAAGCCCTATGGCTACACCTTC. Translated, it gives CASSYSSKPYGYTF.

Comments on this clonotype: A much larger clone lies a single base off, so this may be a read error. CDR3 nucleotide sequence: TGTGCCAGCAGCCTCGTTAGGCCTGAGCAGTACTTC. The encoded protein is CASSLVRPEQYF. V gene TRBV6-2 or TRBV6-3 combines with J gene TRBJ2-5; D not certain. The CDR3 is 12 residues long. Germline V CDR1 and CDR2: MNHEY, SVGEGT. Deletions cut 6 bases from V and 11 bases from J, with 16 bases between.

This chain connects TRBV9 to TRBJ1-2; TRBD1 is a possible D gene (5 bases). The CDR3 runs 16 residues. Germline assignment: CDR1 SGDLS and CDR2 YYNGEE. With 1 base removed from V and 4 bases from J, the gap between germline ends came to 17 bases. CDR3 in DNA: TGTGCCAGCAGCGTAACCCCGGGACGCAATTTCTATGGCTACACCTTC. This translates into CASSVTPGRNFYGYTF.

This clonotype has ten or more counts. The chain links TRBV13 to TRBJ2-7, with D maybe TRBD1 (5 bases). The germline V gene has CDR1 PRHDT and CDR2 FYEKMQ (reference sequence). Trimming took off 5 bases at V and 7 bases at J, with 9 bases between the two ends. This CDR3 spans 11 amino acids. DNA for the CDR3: TGTGCCAGCAGCGTCGGACAAGAGCAGTACTTC. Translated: CASSVGQEQYF. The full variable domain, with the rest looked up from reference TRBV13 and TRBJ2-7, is AAGVIQSPRHLIKEKRETATLKCYPIPRHDTVYWYQQGPGQDPQFLISFYEKMQSDKGSIPDRFSAQQFSDYHSELNMSSLELGDSALYFCASSVGQEQYFGPGTRLTVT.

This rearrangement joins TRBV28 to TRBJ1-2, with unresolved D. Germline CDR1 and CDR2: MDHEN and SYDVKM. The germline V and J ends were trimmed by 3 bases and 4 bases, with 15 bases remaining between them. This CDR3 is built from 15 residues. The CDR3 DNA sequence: TGTGCCAGCAGTTTTGTGGGCCCCGCGGGCTATGGCTACACCTTC. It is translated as CASSFVGPAGYGYTF.

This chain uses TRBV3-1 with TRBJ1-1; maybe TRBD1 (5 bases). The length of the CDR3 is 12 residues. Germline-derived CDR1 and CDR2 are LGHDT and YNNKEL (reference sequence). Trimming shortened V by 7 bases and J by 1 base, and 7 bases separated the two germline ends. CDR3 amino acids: CASTGQNTEAFF. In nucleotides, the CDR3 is TGTGCCAGCACAGGACAGAACACTGAAGCTTTCTTT.

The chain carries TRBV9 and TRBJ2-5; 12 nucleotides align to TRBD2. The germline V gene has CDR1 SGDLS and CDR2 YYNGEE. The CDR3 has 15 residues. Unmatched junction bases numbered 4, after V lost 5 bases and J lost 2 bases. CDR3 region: CASRRTSGDQETQYF. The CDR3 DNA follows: TGTGCCAGCAGAAGGACTAGCGGGGATCAAGAGACCCAGTACTTC.